What follows are 3 T cell receptor beta chains derived from one specimen sequenced in a study of a mutant IDH1 vaccine in newly diagnosed glioma. Libraries were prepared by immunoSEQ multiplex PCR; TCRdb keeps only in-frame clonotypes and omits some of them. The sample has about 94,000 clones; 85% to 90% are singletons. These receptors are not linked to any known antigen. Indicated time point: week 47, end of study. Vaccination used 300 ug of mutant IDH1 20-mer peptide per dose, with topical imiquimod. The starting material was PBMCs, obtained from a glioma patient whose treatment included an IDH1 peptide vaccine. Source of these receptors: a woman aged 50 to 60 with glioma.

This clone was seen once. The rearrangement joins TRBV5-1 to TRBJ1-2; D is possibly TRBD1 (6 bases). The germline V gene encodes CDR1 SGHRS and CDR2 YFSETQ. Between the trimmed V and J ends, which lost 2 bases and 4 bases, there was a span of 12 bases. The CDR3 is 14 amino acids. The CDR3 protein is CASSFNRELYGYTF. CDR3 DNA: TGCGCCAGCAGCTTTAACAGGGAGCTCTATGGCTACACCTTC.

This clone appeared a few times. The chain carries TRBV6-1 and TRBJ2-7; the match to TRBD2 covers 7 bases. V trimming: 5 bases; J trimming: 6 bases; junction bases outside the gene matches: 4. The CDR3 is 12 amino acids. The germline V gene encodes CDR1 MNHNS and CDR2 SASEGT. CDR3 loop: CASSRGESEQYF. The CDR3 DNA sequence: TGTGCCAGCAGTCGGGGGGAGTCCGAGCAGTACTTC.

This sequence joins TRBV6-1 and TRBJ2-7, with 8 bases aligning to TRBD1. Trimming took 11 bases from V and 3 from J; bases not matched to a gene: 12. The CDR3 runs to 14 residues. CDR1 MNHNS and CDR2 SASEGT come from the germline V gene. The DNA of the CDR3 is TGTGCCGGATCGGCCGCAGGGGGCGGCTACGAGCAGTACTTC. Its protein product is CAGSAAGGGYEQYF.